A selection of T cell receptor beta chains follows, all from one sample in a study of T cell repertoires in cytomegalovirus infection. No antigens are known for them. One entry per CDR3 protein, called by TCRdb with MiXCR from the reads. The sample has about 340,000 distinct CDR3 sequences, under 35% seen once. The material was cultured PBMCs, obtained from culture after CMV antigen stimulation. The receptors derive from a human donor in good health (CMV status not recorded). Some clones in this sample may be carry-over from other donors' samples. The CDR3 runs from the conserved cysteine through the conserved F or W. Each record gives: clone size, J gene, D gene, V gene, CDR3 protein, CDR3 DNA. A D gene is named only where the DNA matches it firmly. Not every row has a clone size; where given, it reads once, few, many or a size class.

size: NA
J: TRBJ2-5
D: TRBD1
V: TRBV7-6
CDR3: CASSSGQGVQETQYF
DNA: TGTGCTAGCAGCTCGGGACAGGGCGTTCAAGAGACCCAGTACTTC

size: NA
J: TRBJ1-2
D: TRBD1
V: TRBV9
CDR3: CASSAGGQLNYGYTF
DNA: TGTGCCAGCAGCGCCGGGGGACAGCTCAACTATGGCTACACCTTC

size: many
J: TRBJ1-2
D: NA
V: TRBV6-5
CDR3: CASSYDRGSNYGYTF
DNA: TGTGCCAGCAGTTACGATCGAGGGTCTAACTATGGCTACACCTTC

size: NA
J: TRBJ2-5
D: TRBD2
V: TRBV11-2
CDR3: CASSAPGLAAQETQYF
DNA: TGTGCCAGCAGCGCGCCGGGACTAGCGGCCCAAGAGACCCAGTACTTC

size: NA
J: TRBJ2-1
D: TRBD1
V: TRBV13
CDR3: CASRSFWTGGDEQFF
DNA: TGTGCCAGCAGGTCCTTTTGGACAGGGGGGGATGAGCAGTTCTTC

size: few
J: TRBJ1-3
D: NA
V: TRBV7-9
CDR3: CASSPDGRSGNTIYF
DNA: TGTGCCAGCAGCCCCGACGGGCGCTCTGGAAACACCATATATTTT

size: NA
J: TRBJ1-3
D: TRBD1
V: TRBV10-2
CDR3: CASSEVDRVIPGNTIYF
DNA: TGCGCCAGCAGTGAAGTTGACAGGGTTATCCCTGGAAACACCATATATTTT

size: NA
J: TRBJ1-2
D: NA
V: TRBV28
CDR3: CASSLTVNYGYTF
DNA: TGTGCCAGCAGTTTAACGGTCAACTATGGCTACACCTTC

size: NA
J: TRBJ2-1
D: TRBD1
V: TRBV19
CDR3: CASNPGQAYNEQFF
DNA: TGTGCCAGTAACCCGGGACAGGCCTACAATGAGCAGTTCTTC

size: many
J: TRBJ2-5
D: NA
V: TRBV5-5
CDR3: CASSFQAGTETQYF
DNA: TGTGCCAGCAGCTTCCAGGCAGGGACAGAGACCCAGTACTTC

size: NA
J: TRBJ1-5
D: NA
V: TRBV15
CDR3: CATSRDYEVWNQPQHF
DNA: TGTGCCACCAGCAGAGATTATGAGGTCTGGAATCAGCCCCAGCATTTT

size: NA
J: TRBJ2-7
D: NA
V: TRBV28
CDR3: CASSLSHKSYEQYF
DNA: TGTGCCAGCAGTTTGTCCCACAAATCCTACGAGCAGTACTTC

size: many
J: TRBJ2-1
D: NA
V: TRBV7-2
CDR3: CASSLVSGYNEQFF
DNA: TGTGCCAGCAGCTTAGTTAGCGGATACAATGAGCAGTTCTTC

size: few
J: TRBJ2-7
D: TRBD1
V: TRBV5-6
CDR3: CASSLPGGKVYYEQYF
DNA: TGTGCCAGCAGCTTACCAGGGGGCAAGGTCTACTACGAGCAGTACTTC

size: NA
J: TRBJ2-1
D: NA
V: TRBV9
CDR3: CASSVGGAYEQFF
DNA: TGTGCCAGCAGCGTAGGGGGGGCCTATGAGCAGTTCTTC

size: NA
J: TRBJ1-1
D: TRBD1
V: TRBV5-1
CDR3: CASSFRQGRNTEAFF
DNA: TGCGCCAGCAGCTTCCGACAGGGAAGGAACACTGAAGCTTTCTTT

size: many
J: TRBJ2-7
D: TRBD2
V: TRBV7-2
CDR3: CASSLERDPYEQYF
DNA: TGTGCCAGCAGCTTAGAGCGGGACCCCTACGAGCAGTACTTC

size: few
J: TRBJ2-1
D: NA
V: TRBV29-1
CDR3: CSVARSDNEQFF
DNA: TGCAGCGTTGCGAGATCAGACAATGAGCAGTTCTTC

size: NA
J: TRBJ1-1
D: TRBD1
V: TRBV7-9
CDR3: CASSGQATEAFF
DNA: TGTGCCAGCAGCGGACAGGCCACTGAAGCTTTCTTT

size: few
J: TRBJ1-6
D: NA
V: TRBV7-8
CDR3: CASRPGHTNSPLHF
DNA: TGTGCCAGCAGACCGGGACACACTAATTCACCCCTCCACTTT

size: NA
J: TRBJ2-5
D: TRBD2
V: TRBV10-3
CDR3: CAISESREGETQYF
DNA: TGTGCCATCAGTGAGTCGAGGGAGGGAGAGACCCAGTACTTC

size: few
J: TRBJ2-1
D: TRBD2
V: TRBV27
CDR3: CASSLWASGRAPHNEQFF
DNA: TGTGCCAGCAGTTTATGGGCTAGCGGGAGGGCCCCCCACAATGAGCAGTTCTTC

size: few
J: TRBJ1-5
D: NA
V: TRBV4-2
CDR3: CASSQGQIGNQPQHF
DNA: TGTGCCAGCAGCCAAGGGCAAATTGGCAATCAGCCCCAGCATTTT

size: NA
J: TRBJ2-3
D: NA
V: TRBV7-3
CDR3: CASASASALSTDTQYF
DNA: TGTGCCAGCGCCTCGGCTAGCGCGCTGTCCACAGATACGCAGTATTTT

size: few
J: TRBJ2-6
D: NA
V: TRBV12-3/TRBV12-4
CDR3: CASNIGSGANVLTF
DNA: TGTGCCAGCAATATCGGTTCAGGGGCCAACGTCCTGACTTTC

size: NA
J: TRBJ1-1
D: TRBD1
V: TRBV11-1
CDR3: CASSINRGMNTEAFF
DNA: TGTGCCAGCAGCATAAACAGGGGAATGAACACTGAAGCTTTCTTT

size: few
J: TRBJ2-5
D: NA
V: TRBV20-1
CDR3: CSARRGGPKETQYF
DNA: TGCAGTGCTAGAAGAGGGGGACCAAAAGAGACCCAGTACTTC

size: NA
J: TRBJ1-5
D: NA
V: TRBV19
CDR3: CASSEYSGSNQPQHF
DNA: TGTGCCAGTAGTGAATATTCAGGGAGCAATCAGCCCCAGCATTTT

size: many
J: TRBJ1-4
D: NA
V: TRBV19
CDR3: CASSRARGEKLFF
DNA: TGTGCCAGTAGTAGAGCCCGAGGTGAAAAACTGTTTTTT

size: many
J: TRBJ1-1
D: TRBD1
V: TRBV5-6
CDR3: CASSLGRQGRAEAFF
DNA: TGTGCCAGCAGCTTGGGTCGACAGGGGCGGGCTGAAGCTTTCTTT

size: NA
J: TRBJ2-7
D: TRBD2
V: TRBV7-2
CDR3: CASSPRLAVDEQYF
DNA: TGTGCCAGCAGTCCTCGACTAGCAGTAGACGAGCAGTACTTC

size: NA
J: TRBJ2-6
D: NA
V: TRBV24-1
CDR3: CATRPGTGANVLTF
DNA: TGTGCCACCCGCCCCGGAACTGGGGCCAACGTCCTGACTTTC

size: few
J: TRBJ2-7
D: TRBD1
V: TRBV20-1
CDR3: CSARPQGSSYEQYF
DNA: TGCAGTGCTAGACCACAGGGGAGCTCCTACGAGCAGTACTTC

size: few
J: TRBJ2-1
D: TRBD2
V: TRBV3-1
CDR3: CASSQDLAGGDNEQFF
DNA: TGTGCCAGCAGCCAAGATTTAGCGGGGGGGGATAATGAGCAGTTCTTC

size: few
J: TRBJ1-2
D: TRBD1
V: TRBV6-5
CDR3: CASSYSFAGDRGTRYTF
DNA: TGTGCCAGCAGTTACTCATTTGCTGGGGACAGGGGCACGCGCTACACCTTC

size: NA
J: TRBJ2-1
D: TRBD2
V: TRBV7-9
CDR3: CASTTSGWDNEQFF
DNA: TGTGCCAGCACGACTAGCGGGTGGGACAATGAGCAGTTCTTC

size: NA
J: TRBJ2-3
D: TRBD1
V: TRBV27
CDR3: CASSLSWQGADTQYF
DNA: TGTGCCAGCAGTTTATCGTGGCAGGGGGCAGATACGCAGTATTTT

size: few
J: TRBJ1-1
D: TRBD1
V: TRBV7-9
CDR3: CASSFSGRGHWTEAFF
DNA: TGTGCCAGCAGCTTTTCTGGCAGGGGGCATTGGACTGAAGCTTTCTTT

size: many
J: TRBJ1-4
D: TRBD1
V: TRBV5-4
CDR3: CASSGGQEINEKLFF
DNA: TGTGCCAGCAGCGGGGGACAGGAGATTAATGAAAAACTGTTTTTT

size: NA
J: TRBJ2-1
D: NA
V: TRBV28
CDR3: CASSFSAGAYNEQFF
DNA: TGTGCCAGCAGTTTCTCAGCGGGTGCCTACAATGAGCAGTTCTTC

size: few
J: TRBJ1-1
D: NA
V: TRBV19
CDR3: CASTNWGSNHMNTEAFF
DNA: TGTGCCAGTACCAATTGGGGCAGCAATCACATGAACACTGAAGCTTTCTTT

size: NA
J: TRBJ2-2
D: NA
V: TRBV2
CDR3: CASSDLGSTGELFF
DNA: TGTGCCAGCAGTGACTTAGGAAGCACCGGGGAGCTGTTTTTT

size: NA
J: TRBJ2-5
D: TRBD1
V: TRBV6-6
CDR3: CASSYPGQGGRETQYF
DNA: TGTGCCAGCAGTTACCCAGGACAGGGAGGAAGGGAGACCCAGTACTTC

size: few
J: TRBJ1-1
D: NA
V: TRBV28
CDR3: CASSFRVGEAFF
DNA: TGTGCCAGCAGTTTCAGGGTTGGTGAAGCTTTCTTT

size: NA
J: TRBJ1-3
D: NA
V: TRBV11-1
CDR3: CASSADGYSGNTIYF
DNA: TGTGCCAGCAGCGCGGACGGATACTCTGGAAACACCATATATTTT

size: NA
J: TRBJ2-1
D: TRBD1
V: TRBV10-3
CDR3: CAISAPGQGANEQFF
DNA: TGTGCCATCAGTGCCCCGGGACAGGGGGCGAATGAGCAGTTCTTC

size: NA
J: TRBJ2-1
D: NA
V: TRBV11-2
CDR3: CASSLTGPNEQFF
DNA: TGTGCCAGCAGCTTAACAGGGCCCAATGAGCAGTTCTTC

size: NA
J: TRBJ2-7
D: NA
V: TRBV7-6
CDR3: CASAMGSASSYEQYF
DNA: TGTGCCAGCGCTATGGGAAGCGCGAGCTCCTACGAGCAGTACTTC

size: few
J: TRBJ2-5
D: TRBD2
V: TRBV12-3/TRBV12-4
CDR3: CASSPRGSSGGRETQYF
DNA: TGTGCCAGCAGTCCCAGGGGGTCTAGCGGGGGGAGAGAGACCCAGTACTTC

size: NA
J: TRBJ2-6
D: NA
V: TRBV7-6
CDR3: CASDEAPGANVLTF
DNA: TGTGCCAGCGACGAGGCGCCCGGGGCCAACGTCCTGACTTTC

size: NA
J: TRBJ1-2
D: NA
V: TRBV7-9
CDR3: CASSLDSGAGYGYTF
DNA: TGTGCCAGCAGCTTAGATAGCGGGGCTGGCTATGGCTACACCTTC

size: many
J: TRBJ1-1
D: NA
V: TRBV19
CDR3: CASLSGNSPNTEAFF
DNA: TGTGCCAGTCTATCGGGGAACAGTCCAAACACTGAAGCTTTCTTT

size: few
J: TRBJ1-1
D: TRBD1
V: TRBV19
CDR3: CASSIPPSDRADTEAFF
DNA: TGTGCCAGTAGTATCCCCCCTTCCGACAGGGCTGACACTGAAGCTTTCTTT

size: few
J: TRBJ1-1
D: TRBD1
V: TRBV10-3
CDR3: CAIGRTGTDTEAFF
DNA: TGTGCCATCGGACGGACAGGGACTGACACTGAAGCTTTCTTT